The text below deals with one T cell receptor (beta chain). Its antigen is not identified. These data are taken from a study of regulatory T cells. The V gene lost 4 bases and the J gene lost 6 bases, with 6 bases spanning the gap. CDR1 is SGHNT, CDR2 YENEEA, per germline. The CDR3 loop spans 12 amino acids. The PCR used 52 TRBV and 13 TRBJ primers. Sequenced by immunoSEQ multiplex PCR; TCRdb stores in-frame clones only, minus some. Of over 30,000 clones detected, about 93% appear once; the ten largest clones hold 0.75% to 1%. Regarding the study as a whole: Skewed V and J usage and few unique V-J pairs marked patient repertoires, most in Tregs. Hydrophobic residues at CDR3 positions 6 and 7 were enriched in conventional CD4+ T cells of CD3G-deficient patients.

This receptor was obtained from a child aged 2 to 10 with CD3G deficiency. Sequencing was carried out using conventional CD4+ T cells sorted from blood. The chain joins TRBV11-3 to TRBJ2-2; no clear D. The CDR3 loop reads CASSSRAGELFF. CDR3 DNA: TGTGCCAGCAGCTCACGGGCCGGGGAGCTGTTTTTT.